Here is one T cell receptor (beta chain) with its context. These data originate in a study of shared clonotypes between healthy human individuals. TCRdb keeps only in-frame clones here, not all; method: immunoSEQ multiplex PCR. The table shows approximately 340,000 clones, with roughly 70% occurring only once. CDR1 is SGHRS and CDR2 is YFSETQ in the germline V gene. V lost 1 base and J lost 3, with 14 bases in between. This CDR3 has 15 amino acids. The receptor comes from a man aged 30 to 45 in good health. Sequenced sample: memory CD4+ T cells sorted from blood. Subset denoted: CD45RA-negative fraction. The rearrangement links TRBV5-1 to TRBJ2-7; D is possibly TRBD1 (5 bases). The CDR3 DNA reads TGCGCCAGCAGCTTGTGGGGCCCAGGGAACTACGAGCAGTACTTC. Amino acid sequence: CASSLWGPGNYEQYF.